This T cell receptor (beta chain) was identified in a study of cytotoxic CD8 clonotypes in ibrutinib-treated CLL. The V gene end was trimmed by 4 bases and the J gene end by 4 bases; junction bases not matched to a gene: 9. Germline V lookup: CDR1 SGHRS, CDR2 YFSETQ. CDR3 length: 16 residues. Sequencing was designed to attain a depth spanning 1 in 200,000 to 1 in 1 million T cells. The table came from immunoSEQ multiplex PCR; TCRdb's copy has only in-frame clones and leaves some out. The table lists approximately 190,000 clones, 75% to 80% of them singletons. The sequence came from a human donor with chronic lymphocytic leukemia. The V gene is TRBV5-1, the J gene TRBJ2-5; TRBD2 aligns across 11 bases. The specimen comprised PBMCs, sampled after 12 months of ibrutinib treatment. This CDR3 is CASSLDLAGGLETQYF. The CDR3 coding sequence is TGCGCCAGCAGCCTGGACCTAGCGGGGGGACTAGAGACCCAGTACTTC.